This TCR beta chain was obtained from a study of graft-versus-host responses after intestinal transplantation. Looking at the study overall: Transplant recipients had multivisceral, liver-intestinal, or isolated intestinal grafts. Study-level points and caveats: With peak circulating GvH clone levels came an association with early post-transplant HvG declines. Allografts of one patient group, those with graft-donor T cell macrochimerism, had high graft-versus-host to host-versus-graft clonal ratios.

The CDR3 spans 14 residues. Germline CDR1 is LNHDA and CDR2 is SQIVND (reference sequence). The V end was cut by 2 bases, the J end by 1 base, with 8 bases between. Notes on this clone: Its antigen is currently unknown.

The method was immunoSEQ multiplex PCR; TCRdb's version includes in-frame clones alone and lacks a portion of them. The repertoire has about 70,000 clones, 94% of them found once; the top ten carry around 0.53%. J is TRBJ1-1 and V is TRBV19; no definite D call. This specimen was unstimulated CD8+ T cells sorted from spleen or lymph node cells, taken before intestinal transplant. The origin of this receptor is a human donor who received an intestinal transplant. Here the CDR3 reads CASSIFTGNTEAFF. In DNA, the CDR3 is TGTGCCAGTAGTATATTTACGGGGAACACTGAAGCTTTCTTT.